Here is one T cell receptor (beta chain) with its context. Produced via immunoSEQ multiplex PCR; TCRdb's table is partial and in-frame only. The repertoire consists of over 400,000 clones, with about 96% occurring once and the leading ten covering approximately 0.067%. The data belong to a study of shared clonotypes between healthy human individuals. Division of CD4+ cells produced a CD45RA+ naive subset and a CD45RA-negative memory subset. The CDR3 has 13 residues. Trimming pared 8 bases from V and 3 bases from J, leaving 11 bases between. Germline V lookup: CDR1 KGHSH, CDR2 LQKENI. The chain employs TRBV18 and TRBJ1-5; weak D call: TRBD1 (5 bases). Sequenced material: naive CD4+ T cells sorted from blood. As to subset: CD45RA+ positively selected. This TCR derives from a woman aged 25 to 39 in good health. CDR3 bases: TGTGCCAGCGCAGGGTCCGACAATCAGCCCCAGCATTTT. This codes for CASAGSDNQPQHF.